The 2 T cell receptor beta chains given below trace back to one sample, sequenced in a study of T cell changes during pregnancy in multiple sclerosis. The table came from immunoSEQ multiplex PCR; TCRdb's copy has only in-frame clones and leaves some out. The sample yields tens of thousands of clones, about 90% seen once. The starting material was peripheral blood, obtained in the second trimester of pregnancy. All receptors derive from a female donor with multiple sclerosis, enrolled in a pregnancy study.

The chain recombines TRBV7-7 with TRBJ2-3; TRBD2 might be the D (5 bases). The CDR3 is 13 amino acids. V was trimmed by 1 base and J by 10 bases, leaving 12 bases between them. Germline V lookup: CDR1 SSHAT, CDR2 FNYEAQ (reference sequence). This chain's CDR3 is CASSLERYGAQYF. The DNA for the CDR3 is TGTGCCAGCAGCTTAGAAAGATACGGGGCGCAGTATTTT.

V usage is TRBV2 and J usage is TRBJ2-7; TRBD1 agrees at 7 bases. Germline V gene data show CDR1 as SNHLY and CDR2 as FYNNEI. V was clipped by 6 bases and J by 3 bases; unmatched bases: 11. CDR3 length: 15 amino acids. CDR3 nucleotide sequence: TGTGCCAGCAGCACCGGGACAGCGAGTTTCTACGAGCAGTACTTC. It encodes CASSTGTASFYEQYF.